The following is a T cell receptor (beta chain) sequence with its context. The data are from a study of circulating and synovial CD4+ cells in juvenile arthritis. V lost 4 bases and J lost 2, with 19 bases in between. The CDR3 has 17 residues. Per the germline V gene, CDR1 is MNHEY and CDR2 is SMNVEV (reference sequence). Profiling relied on immunoSEQ multiplex PCR, and the TCRdb table lists in-frame clones only, not all of them. The sample shows tens of thousands of clones, around 95% of them seen only once. Source material: CD4+ T cells from blood. The J gene is TRBJ2-3, the V gene TRBV27, with unresolved D. The origin of this receptor is a human donor with juvenile idiopathic arthritis. The CDR3 loop reads CASSSFRSVTATDTQYF. The DNA of the CDR3 is TGTGCCAGCAGTTCGTTCCGGTCGGTCACAGCCACAGATACGCAGTATTTT.